The rows below give T cell receptor beta chains drawn from one sample of a study of post-analysis software for immune sequencing data. TCRdb re-analysed the PCR reads in MiXCR, keeping a single row per CDR3 protein. The table lists over 300,000 distinct CDR3 sequences, 30% to 45% of them singletons. Input material: blood. The source is a girl under 18 with multiple sclerosis. Each CDR3 is given with its conserved first and last residue. The D gene is left open where the match is weak. The size field is filled for only some rows; it gives once, few, many or a size class.

j_call d_call clone_size v_call cdr3_nt cdr3_aa
TRBJ2-5 . few TRBV5-5 TGTGCCAGCAGCTTGGCTCCTATGGAGACCCAGTACTTC CASSLAPMETQYF
TRBJ1-2 . . TRBV28 TGTGCCAGCAGTTTCGGGGGCTTAAGGAACTATGGCTACACCTTC CASSFGGLRNYGYTF
TRBJ2-7 . . TRBV7-9 TGTGCCAGCAGCTTAGATTACGACAATGAGCAGTACTTC CASSLDYDNEQYF
TRBJ2-5 TRBD1 . TRBV4-3 TGCACCAGCAGCCAGGGTGCCGACAGGGACCAAGAGACCCAGTACTTC CTSSQGADRDQETQYF
TRBJ1-4 . . TRBV29-1 TGCAGCGTTGAGGACCCCACTAATGAAAAACTGTTTTTT CSVEDPTNEKLFF
TRBJ2-1 . few TRBV12-3/TRBV12-4 TGTGCCAGCAGTTCATACGGGGGCTCAGAGCAGTTCTTC CASSSYGGSEQFF
TRBJ1-3 TRBD1 . TRBV25-1 TGTGCCAGCAGGGGACAGAGCTCTGGAAACACCATATATTTT CASRGQSSGNTIYF
TRBJ2-7 TRBD1 once TRBV27 TGTGCCAGCTCTCCCGGGACAGGGTGCAACGAGCAGTACTTC CASSPGTGCNEQYF
TRBJ1-2 . once TRBV4-2 TGTGCCAGCAACCAAGACCCACAGCTCTACCTATATGGCTACACCTTC CASNQDPQLYLYGYTF
TRBJ1-1 . . TRBV6-2/TRBV6-3 TGTGCCAGCAGTTGGATCGGGGACACTGAAGCTTTCTTT CASSWIGDTEAFF
TRBJ1-6 TRBD1 . TRBV7-9 TGTGCCAGCAGCTACTTGACAGGGGGCGACTCACCCCTCCACTTT CASSYLTGGDSPLHF
TRBJ2-7 . few TRBV15 TGTGCCACCAGCAGTTTACCCATGGGACCTATTTACGAGCAGTACTTC CATSSLPMGPIYEQYF
TRBJ2-5 . few TRBV12-3/TRBV12-4 TGTGCCAGCAGCCCAATGTGGGGAGAGACCCAGTACTTC CASSPMWGETQYF
TRBJ2-1 TRBD2 few TRBV10-3 TGTGCCATCAGTATTACTAGCGCCGATGAGCAGTTCTTC CAISITSADEQFF
TRBJ2-7 . few TRBV29-1 TGCAGCGTTGATACATCTGACTCCTACGAGCAGTACTTC CSVDTSDSYEQYF
TRBJ1-2 . . TRBV12-3/TRBV12-4 TGTGCCAGCAGCCCCGGGCCCGGGCTCTATGGCTACACCTTC CASSPGPGLYGYTF
TRBJ2-4 . . TRBV5-1 TGCGCCAGCAGCTCGGGAGTAGAAAACATTCAGTACTTC CASSSGVENIQYF
TRBJ2-5 . . TRBV6-5 TGTGCCAGCAGTCGGTCCGTCCAAGAGACCCAGTACTTC CASSRSVQETQYF
TRBJ2-3 TRBD2 . TRBV7-2 TGTGCCAGCAGCCCCGGGACTAGCGGGGGGGCGGGTTTGGGTACGCAGTATTTT CASSPGTSGGAGLGTQYF
TRBJ1-5 . . TRBV20-1 TGCAGTGCTAGAGATTGGGACAAGAATCAGCCCCAGCATTTT CSARDWDKNQPQHF
TRBJ2-1 . . TRBV3-1 TGTGCCAGCCGAGGACCAAACTCCTACAATGAGCAGTTCTTC CASRGPNSYNEQFF
TRBJ2-7 . few TRBV25-1 TGTGCCAGCAGTGAAACGGTCAGCTCCTACGAGCAGTACTTC CASSETVSSYEQYF
TRBJ2-1 . . TRBV7-3 TGTGCCAGCAGCTTAAGGGGGCCGCACAATGAGCAGTTCTTC CASSLRGPHNEQFF
TRBJ2-5 . . TRBV12-3/TRBV12-4 TGTGCCAGCAGCTGGGGGCAGGGAATAGAAGAGACCCAGTACTTC CASSWGQGIEETQYF
TRBJ2-5 . . TRBV20-1 TGCAGTGCTTGGGATCTCGGCGGAGAGACCCAGTACTTC CSAWDLGGETQYF
TRBJ2-1 TRBD2 . TRBV6-2/TRBV6-3 TGTGCCAGCAGTTACTCAGATAGCGGGAGAGAGCAGTTCTTC CASSYSDSGREQFF
TRBJ1-5 . once TRBV20-1 TGCAGTGCTAGGGAAGGCGGGGGCTGGAGTCAGCCCCAGCATTTT CSAREGGGWSQPQHF
TRBJ1-2 . few TRBV7-3 TGTGCCACGTTTAACTATGGCTACACCTTC CATFNYGYTF
TRBJ2-3 . . TRBV5-1 TGCGCCAGCAGCTTGCTGCCGGGGGCCTTTAGCACAGATACGCAGTATTTT CASSLLPGAFSTDTQYF
TRBJ2-3 TRBD1 . TRBV18 TGTGCCAGCTCACGACAGGGGGACACAGATACGCAGTATTTT CASSRQGDTDTQYF
TRBJ1-2 TRBD1 . TRBV20-1 TGCAGTGCTAGAGATTGGGACAGGGAAGTGCATGGCTACACCTTC CSARDWDREVHGYTF
TRBJ1-5 . few TRBV7-9 TGTGCCAGCAGCTCCAGTGAAAATCAGCCCCAGCATTTT CASSSSENQPQHF
TRBJ2-7 . . TRBV12-5 TGTGCTAGTGGTTTGGTCCCTATGGGGGCCGAGCAGTACTTC CASGLVPMGAEQYF
TRBJ2-3 TRBD2 . TRBV7-2 TGTGCCAGCAGCTTAGGTCCCCCTAGCGGGGGCACAGATACGCAGTATTTT CASSLGPPSGGTDTQYF
TRBJ2-7 TRBD1 few TRBV7-2 TGTGCCAGCAGCTTAGAAGGGACAGGGTCTTACTACGAGCAGTACTTC CASSLEGTGSYYEQYF
TRBJ1-5 TRBD1 few TRBV6-1 TGTGCCAGCAGACGACCGGGACAGGGGAATCAGCCCCAGCATTTT CASRRPGQGNQPQHF
TRBJ2-7 . many TRBV12-3/TRBV12-4 TGTGCCAGCAGTTTACAATACGAGCAGTACTTC CASSLQYEQYF
TRBJ2-2 TRBD1 . TRBV3-1 TGTGCCAGCAGTCGACAGGGGGCTGACACCGGGGAGCTGTTTTTT CASSRQGADTGELFF
TRBJ1-5 TRBD1 . TRBV6-1 TGTGCCAGCATTACCGGACAGGGGCGTCAGCCCCAGCATTTT CASITGQGRQPQHF
TRBJ2-7 TRBD2 once TRBV6-5 TGTGCCAGCAGTCGACTAGCGGGGCACTACGAGCAGTACTTC CASSRLAGHYEQYF
TRBJ1-1 TRBD1 . TRBV20-1 TGCAGTGCTAACGGCAGGGGGCATTCCTCCGACACTGAAGCTTTCTTT CSANGRGHSSDTEAFF
TRBJ1-1 . once TRBV7-9 TGTGCCAGCCACTCCATCAGGGGAAGGCGGACTGAAGCTTTCTTT CASHSIRGRRTEAFF
TRBJ1-1 TRBD1 . TRBV5-1 TGCGCCAGCAGCCCCCGGACAGGGAAGAACACTGAAGCTTTCTTT CASSPRTGKNTEAFF
TRBJ2-2 TRBD1 . TRBV6-2/TRBV6-3 TGTGCCAGCAGTCCCAACAGGGGACCCGGGGAGCTGTTTTTT CASSPNRGPGELFF
TRBJ1-2 . . TRBV4-1 TGCGCCAGCAGCCAAGATGCTCAGGGAGGATATGGCTACACCTTC CASSQDAQGGYGYTF
TRBJ1-5 TRBD1 few TRBV6-2/TRBV6-3 TGTGCCAGCAGCCGGGACAGGGACAACAATCAGCCCCAGCATTTT CASSRDRDNNQPQHF
TRBJ2-1 TRBD2 few TRBV29-1 TGCAGCGTTGAAGGGACTAGCGGTTCCAATGAGCAGTTCTTC CSVEGTSGSNEQFF
TRBJ2-1 . few TRBV24-1 TGTGCCACCAGTGATTTAGCCGGGTGGGGTGAGCAGTTCTTC CATSDLAGWGEQFF
TRBJ2-5 . . TRBV4-1 TGCGCCAGCAGCCTCCTGACGAGGCCGGGGGTGCAAGAGACCCAGTACTTC CASSLLTRPGVQETQYF
TRBJ2-1 TRBD2 . TRBV9 TGTGCCAGCAGCTTAGGACTAGCGGGTCCTTGGAATGAGCAGTTCTTC CASSLGLAGPWNEQFF
TRBJ2-1 . . TRBV5-1 TGCGCCAGCAGCTTGGCTCAGGGGCATGTAGGGAATGAGCAGTTCTTC CASSLAQGHVGNEQFF
TRBJ2-5 TRBD1 few TRBV29-1 TGCAGCGCTAGGGGGCTCGGGGAGACCCAGTACTTC CSARGLGETQYF
TRBJ2-7 TRBD1 . TRBV20-1 TGCAGTGCTAGTGCCACAGGGGGTCGCGAGCAGTACTTC CSASATGGREQYF
TRBJ1-2 . once TRBV7-2 TGTGCCAGCAGCTTAGAGAGTAACCGCGTAGGGGGGGGCTACACCTTC CASSLESNRVGGGYTF
TRBJ2-7 . many TRBV29-1 TGCAGCGTCCGACCCACGGCCAGCTACGAGCAGTACTTC CSVRPTASYEQYF
TRBJ2-3 TRBD1 . TRBV6-2/TRBV6-3 TGTGCCAGCACCAGCAGGGGGCCGGGAACAGATACGCAGTATTTT CASTSRGPGTDTQYF
TRBJ2-7 TRBD2 . TRBV7-6 TGTGCCAGCAGCTTAGAGGGACTAGCGGGGGGAACCTACGAGCAGTACTTC CASSLEGLAGGTYEQYF
TRBJ2-1 TRBD2 . TRBV20-1 TGCAGTGCTAACGGACTAGCGGGCCTCAATGAGCAGTTCTTC CSANGLAGLNEQFF
TRBJ2-7 . many TRBV12-3/TRBV12-4 TGTGCCAGCAGTAAGGGGTACGAGCAGTACTTC CASSKGYEQYF